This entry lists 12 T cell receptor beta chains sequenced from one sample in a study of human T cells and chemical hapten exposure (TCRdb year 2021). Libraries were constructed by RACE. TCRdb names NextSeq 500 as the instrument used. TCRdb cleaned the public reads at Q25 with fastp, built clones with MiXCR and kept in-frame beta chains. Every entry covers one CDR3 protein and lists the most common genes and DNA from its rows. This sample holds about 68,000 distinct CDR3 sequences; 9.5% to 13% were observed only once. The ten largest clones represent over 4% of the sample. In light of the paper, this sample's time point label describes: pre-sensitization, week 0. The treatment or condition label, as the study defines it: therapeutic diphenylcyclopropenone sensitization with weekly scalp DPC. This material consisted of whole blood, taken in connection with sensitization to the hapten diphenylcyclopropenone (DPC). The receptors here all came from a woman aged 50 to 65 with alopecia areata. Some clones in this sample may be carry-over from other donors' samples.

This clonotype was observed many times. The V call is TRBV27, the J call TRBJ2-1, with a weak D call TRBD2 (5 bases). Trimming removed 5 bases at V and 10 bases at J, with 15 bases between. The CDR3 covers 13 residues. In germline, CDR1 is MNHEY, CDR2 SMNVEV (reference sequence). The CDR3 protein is CASSTGDGQEQFF. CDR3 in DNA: TGTGCCAGCAGTACCGGGGATGGTCAAGAGCAGTTCTTC.

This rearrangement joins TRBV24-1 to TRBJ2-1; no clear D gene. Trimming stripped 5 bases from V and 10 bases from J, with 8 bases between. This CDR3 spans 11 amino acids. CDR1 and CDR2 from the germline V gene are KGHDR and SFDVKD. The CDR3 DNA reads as TGTGCCACCAGTGTAGGGCCCGAGCAGTTCTTC. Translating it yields CATSVGPEQFF.

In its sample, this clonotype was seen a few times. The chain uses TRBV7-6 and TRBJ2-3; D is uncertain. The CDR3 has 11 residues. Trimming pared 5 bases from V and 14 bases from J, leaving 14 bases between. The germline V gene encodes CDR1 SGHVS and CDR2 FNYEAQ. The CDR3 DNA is TGTGCCAGCAGCCCCGGGCGAGTGGCGTATTTT. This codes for CASSPGRVAYF.

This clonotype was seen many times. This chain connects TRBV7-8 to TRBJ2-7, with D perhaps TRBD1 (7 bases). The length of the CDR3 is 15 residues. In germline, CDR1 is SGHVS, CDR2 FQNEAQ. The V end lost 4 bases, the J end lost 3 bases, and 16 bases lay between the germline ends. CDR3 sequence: CASSSQGGSSYEQYF. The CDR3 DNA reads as TGTGCCAGCAGCTCCCAGGGGGGTTCGAGCTACGAGCAGTACTTC.

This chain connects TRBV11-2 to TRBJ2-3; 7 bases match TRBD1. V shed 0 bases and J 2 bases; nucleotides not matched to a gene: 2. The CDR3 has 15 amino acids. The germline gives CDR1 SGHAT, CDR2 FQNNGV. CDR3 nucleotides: TGTGCCAGCAGCTTAGAACAGGGGATCACAGATACGCAGTATTTT. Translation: CASSLEQGITDTQYF. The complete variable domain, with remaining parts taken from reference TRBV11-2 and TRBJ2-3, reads EAGVAQSPRYKIIEKRQSVAFWCNPISGHATLYWYQQILGQGPKLLIQFQNNGVVDDSQLPKDRFSAERLKGVDSTLKIQPAKLEDSAVYLCASSLEQGITDTQYFGPGTRLTVL.

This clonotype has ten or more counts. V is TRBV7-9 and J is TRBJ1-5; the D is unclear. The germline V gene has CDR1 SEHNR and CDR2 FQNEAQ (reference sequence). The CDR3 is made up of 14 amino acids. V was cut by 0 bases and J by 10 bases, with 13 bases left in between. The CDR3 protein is CASSLATGISPQHF. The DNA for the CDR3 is TGTGCCAGCAGCTTAGCGACGGGAATCAGCCCCCAGCATTTT.

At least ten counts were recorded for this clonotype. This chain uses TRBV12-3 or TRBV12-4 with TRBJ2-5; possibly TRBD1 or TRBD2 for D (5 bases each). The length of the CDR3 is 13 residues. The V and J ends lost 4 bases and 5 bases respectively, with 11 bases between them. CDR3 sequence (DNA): TGTGCCAGCAGTTCCACAGGAGGCGAGACCCAGTACTTC. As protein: CASSSTGGETQYF.

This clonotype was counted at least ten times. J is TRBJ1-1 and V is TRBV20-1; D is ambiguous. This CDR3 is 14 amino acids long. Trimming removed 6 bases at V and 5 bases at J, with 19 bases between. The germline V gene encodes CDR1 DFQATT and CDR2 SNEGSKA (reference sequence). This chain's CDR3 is CSAPSPEGRTEAFF. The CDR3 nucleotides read TGCAGTGCCCCAAGCCCAGAAGGGAGGACTGAAGCTTTCTTT.

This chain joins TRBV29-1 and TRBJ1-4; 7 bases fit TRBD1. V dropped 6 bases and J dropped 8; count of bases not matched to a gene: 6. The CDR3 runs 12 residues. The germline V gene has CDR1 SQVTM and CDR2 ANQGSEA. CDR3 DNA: TGCAGCGTGACAGGGCAAGGCGAAAAACTGTTTTTT. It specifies CSVTGQGEKLFF.

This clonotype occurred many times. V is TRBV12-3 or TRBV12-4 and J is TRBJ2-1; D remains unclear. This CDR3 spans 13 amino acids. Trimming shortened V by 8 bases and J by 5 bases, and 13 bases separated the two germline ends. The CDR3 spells CASHRVNDNEQFF. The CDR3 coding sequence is TGTGCCAGCCACCGAGTTAATGACAATGAGCAGTTCTTC.

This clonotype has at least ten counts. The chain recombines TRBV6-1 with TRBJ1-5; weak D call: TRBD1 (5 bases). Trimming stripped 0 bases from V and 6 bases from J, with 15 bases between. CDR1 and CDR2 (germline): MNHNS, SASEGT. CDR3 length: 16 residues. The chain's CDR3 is CASSEARPSGGQPQHF. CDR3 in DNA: TGTGCCAGCAGTGAAGCTCGACCTTCTGGGGGTCAGCCCCAGCATTTT.

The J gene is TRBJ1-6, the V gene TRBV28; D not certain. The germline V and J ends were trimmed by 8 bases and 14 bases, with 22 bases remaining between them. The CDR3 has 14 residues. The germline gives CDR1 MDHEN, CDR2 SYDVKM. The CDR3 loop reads CASHGPGSMSTLHF. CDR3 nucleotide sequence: TGTGCCAGCCACGGCCCGGGCTCCATGTCAACCCTCCACTTT.